The next 21 T cell receptor beta chains were all read from a single sample in a study of blood T cells in healthy people across ages (dated by TCRdb to the mid-2010s). The library was made by 5' RACE. Reads for this sample came from an Illumina HiSeq 2500. A second roughly 6 to 12 cycle PCR used a sample-barcoded 5' primer and a J-beta primer mix. Using fastp trimming at Q25 and MiXCR clonotype assembly, TCRdb reanalyzed the public sequencing data and kept in-frame beta chains. For every CDR3 protein sequence, its rows merge into one entry that carries the most common genes and DNA. Recorded for this sample are some 1.4 million distinct CDR3 sequences; 40% to 50% of them occurred a single time. Around 8% of the sample is held by the ten biggest clonotypes. Sequenced sample: blood. Receptor source: a woman aged 18-35 years in good health.

The genes are TRBV20-1 and TRBJ2-7, with TRBD2 matching over 8 bases. Germline values: CDR1 DFQATT, CDR2 SNEGSKA (reference sequence). With 5 bases clipped from V and 6 bases from J, the junction kept 9 bases outside the gene matches. The CDR3 runs 13 residues. The DNA for the CDR3 is TGCAGTGCTCAGCCGGGACTAGTTCTCGAGCAGTACTTC. Protein product: CSAQPGLVLEQYF.

The chain links TRBV20-1 to TRBJ2-1, with D perhaps matching TRBD2 (6 bases). CDR1 is DFQATT, CDR2 SNEGSKA, per germline (reference sequence). The CDR3 contains 17 residues. V gave up 2 bases and J gave up 5 bases, with 22 bases separating them. The CDR3 here is CSARNAGPGTPNNEQFF. The CDR3 DNA reads as TGCAGTGCTAGAAACGCGGGACCGGGGACCCCGAACAATGAGCAGTTCTTC.

The rearrangement uses TRBV30 and TRBJ2-7; 12 nucleotides line up with TRBD1. J was trimmed by 5 bases and V by 4 bases; bases with no gene match: 6. Germline V CDR1 and CDR2: GTSNPN, SVGIG (reference sequence). CDR3 length: 14 amino acids. The CDR3 region is CAWTPGTGGDEQYF. The CDR3, as DNA: TGTGCCTGGACCCCCGGGACAGGGGGCGACGAGCAGTACTTC.

This clonotype was detected once. The V and J genes are TRBV20-1 and TRBJ1-2, with 7 bases matching TRBD1. The CDR3 runs 13 residues. Germline V gives CDR1 DFQATT, CDR2 SNEGSKA (reference sequence). With 5 bases clipped from V and 5 bases from J, the junction kept 8 bases outside the gene matches. The CDR3 sequence is CSASTGPGYGYTF. CDR3 DNA sequence: TGCAGTGCTTCGACAGGGCCGGGTTATGGCTACACCTTC.

The chain links TRBV12-3 or TRBV12-4 to TRBJ1-1; D ambiguous. The CDR3 loop spans 11 amino acids. V gave up 6 bases and J gave up 8 bases, with 10 bases separating them. Here the CDR3 DNA reads TGTGCCAGCAGCCCAAGGGAAGAAGCTTTCTTT. Residues: CASSPREEAFF.

This clonotype was counted between two and nine times. The rearrangement joins TRBV18 to TRBJ2-7; D is perhaps TRBD1 (6 bases). Germline lookup yields CDR1 KGHSH and CDR2 LQKENI. The V gene lost 3 bases and the J gene lost 0 bases, with 15 bases spanning the gap. The CDR3 length is 16 residues. The CDR3 reads CASSPYGQRSSYEQYF. CDR3 nucleotide sequence: TGTGCCAGCTCACCTTACGGACAGAGGAGCTCCTACGAGCAGTACTTC.

V is TRBV20-1 and J is TRBJ2-5; D may correspond to TRBD1 or TRBD2 (5 bases each). Germline CDR1 is DFQATT and CDR2 is SNEGSKA (reference sequence). Between the trimmed V and J ends, which lost 0 bases and 11 bases, there was a span of 16 bases. The CDR3 runs 13 residues. CDR3 sequence reads: CSARDFRGDEQYF. CDR3 bases: TGCAGTGCTAGAGATTTTAGGGGAGATGAGCAGTACTTC.

The chain combines TRBV4-2 with TRBJ2-7; the match to TRBD2 covers 9 bases. This CDR3 comprises 17 residues. Germline CDR1 is LGHNA and CDR2 is YNFKEQ. V lost 1 base to trimming and J lost 1 base; unmatched junction nucleotides: 8. As DNA, the CDR3 is TGTGCCAGCAGCCAAGTCGGAGGCGGGGGGGTATCCTACGAGCAGTACTTC. It is translated as CASSQVGGGGVSYEQYF.

In this sample, this clonotype turned up a few times. The chain recombines TRBV5-6 with TRBJ2-7; possible D gene TRBD2, 6 bases. Per germline, CDR1 SGHDT and CDR2 YYEEEE. This CDR3 contains 15 residues. V lost 0 bases and J lost 2, with 12 bases in between. Written as DNA, the CDR3 is TGTGCCAGCAGCTTGGGGCCCGCGGGGACCTACGAGCAGTACTTC. Protein sequence: CASSLGPAGTYEQYF.

This chain links TRBV28 with TRBJ2-4; TRBD1 is a possible D gene (5 bases). CDR1 is MDHEN and CDR2 is SYDVKM in the germline V gene. The CDR3 has 15 amino acids. V was pared by 5 bases and J by 3 bases, with 14 bases between. The CDR3 coding sequence is TGTGCCAGCAGTACCGCCCAGGGTGGCAAAAACATTCAGTACTTC. Residues: CASSTAQGGKNIQYF.

V usage is TRBV25-1 and J usage is TRBJ2-5; no firm D call. V shed 4 bases and J shed 7 bases, with 4 bases lying between them. The CDR3 runs 10 residues. Germline-derived CDR1 and CDR2 are MGHDK and SYGVNS. The CDR3 spells CASSGPTQYF. In DNA, the CDR3 is TGTGCCAGCAGTGGTCCGACCCAGTACTTC.

This clonotype has more than one count but fewer than ten. The chain couples TRBV25-1 to TRBJ1-2, with a tentative D call TRBD1 (5 bases). Germline V CDR1 and CDR2: MGHDK, SYGVNS. V dropped 0 bases and J dropped 8 bases, with 19 bases sitting between them. The CDR3 covers 16 residues. The CDR3 nucleotides read TGTGCCAGCAGTGAATATTTCGGGACGGGTGGTGGCGGCTACACCTTC. This encodes CASSEYFGTGGGGYTF.

The sample holds a few counts of this clonotype. The chain recombines TRBV10-3 with TRBJ2-1; TRBD1 is a possible D gene (5 bases). There are 14 residues in the CDR3. The V and J ends lost 7 bases and 7 bases respectively, with 17 bases between them. From germline, CDR1 is ENHRY and CDR2 SYGVKD. The DNA of the CDR3 is TGTGCCATCAAGATACAGGTCGGTGGGAATGAGCAGTTCTTC. Its translation is CAIKIQVGGNEQFF.

This clonotype was seen a handful of times. V gene TRBV5-1 combines with J gene TRBJ1-4; no reliable D call. Looked up from germline, CDR1 is SGHRS and CDR2 is YFSETQ. The CDR3 runs to 12 residues. The germline V and J ends were trimmed by 0 bases and 7 bases, with 4 bases remaining between them. This chain's CDR3 is CASSLDFEKLFF. CDR3 DNA: TGCGCCAGCAGCTTGGATTTTGAAAAACTGTTTTTT.

The chain has TRBV6-5 and TRBJ2-7; 9 positions match TRBD1. The V gene's germline CDR1 is MNHEY and CDR2 SVGAGI. V shed 4 bases, J shed 3 bases, and the junction held 7 bases outside the gene matches. The CDR3 runs to 15 residues. Here the CDR3 DNA reads TGTGCCAGCAGTTCGCGTGGACAGGGGCACTACGAGCAGTACTTC. Amino acid sequence: CASSSRGQGHYEQYF.

The genes are TRBV7-9 and TRBJ2-5, with TRBD2 matching 12 bases. V shed 4 bases, J shed 0 bases, and the junction held 9 bases outside the gene matches. There are 18 residues in the CDR3. CDR1 and CDR2 from the germline V gene are SEHNR and FQNEAQ (reference sequence). In nucleotides, the CDR3 is TGTGCCAGCAGCTCAGAGGCACTAGCGGGGGGAAACCAAGAGACCCAGTACTTC. Translation gives CASSSEALAGGNQETQYF. The variable domain in full, completed from reference TRBV7-9 and TRBJ2-5, reads DTGVSQNPRHKITKRGQNVTFRCDPISEHNRLYWYRQTLGQGPEFLTYFQNEAQLEKSRLLSDRFSAERPKGSFSTLEIQRTEQGDSAMYLCASSSEALAGGNQETQYFGPGTRLLVL.

The V call is TRBV30, the J call TRBJ2-5; tentative D call: TRBD2 (5 bases). Near its end, the DNA agrees better with TRBJ2-7, so the J call may be wrong. Germline V CDR1 and CDR2: GTSNPN, SVGIG (reference sequence). The CDR3 totals 14 residues. Here the CDR3 DNA reads TGTGCCTGGAGTTGGACTGGACTCTCCTACGAGCAGTACTTC. This sequence encodes CAWSWTGLSYEQYF.

This clonotype was counted only a few times. J is TRBJ1-2 and V is TRBV3-1; D is uncertain. V was cut by 4 bases and J by 8 bases, with 17 bases left in between. Germline assignment: CDR1 LGHDT and CDR2 YNNKEL (reference sequence). The CDR3 totals 14 residues. CDR3 region: CASSPIPEEEGYTF. The CDR3, as DNA: TGTGCCAGCAGCCCCATCCCGGAAGAAGAAGGCTACACCTTC.

This clonotype occurred many times. J is TRBJ2-5 and V is TRBV7-2, with D unclear. Trimming took off 1 base at V and 2 bases at J, with 8 bases between the two ends. Germline lookup yields CDR1 SGHTA and CDR2 FQGNSA. There are 14 residues in the CDR3. The CDR3 spells CASSLGARQETQYF. As DNA, the CDR3 is TGTGCCAGCAGCTTAGGAGCCAGACAAGAGACCCAGTACTTC.

The J gene is TRBJ2-5, the V gene TRBV10-3, with 9 bases identical to TRBD2. Looked up from germline, CDR1 is ENHRY and CDR2 is SYGVKD. CDR3 length: 17 residues. V was clipped by 0 bases and J by 11 bases; unmatched bases: 16. CDR3 sequence: CAISESLASGIGNEQYF. Here the CDR3 DNA reads TGTGCCATCAGTGAGTCCCTTGCTAGCGGGATTGGCAATGAGCAGTACTTC.

The V and J genes are TRBV5-1 and TRBJ2-5; a possible D gene is TRBD1 (6 bases). The CDR3 contains 16 residues. Trimming removed 6 bases from V and 2 bases from J, with 20 bases in between. The germline gives CDR1 SGHRS, CDR2 YFSETQ. The CDR3 loop is CASTTIPRDTQETQYF. Written as DNA, the CDR3 is TGCGCCAGCACGACCATCCCGAGGGACACTCAAGAGACCCAGTACTTC.